The 7 T cell receptor beta chains reported below all come from one sample, sequenced in a study of CD8 T cells in Susac syndrome. The authors reverse transcribed roughly 0.5 to 1 ug RNA with random hexamers. TCRdb reprocessed the immunoSEQ multiplex PCR reads via MiXCR and lists one record per CDR3 protein. The table has some 140,000 distinct CDR3 sequences, about 90% seen once. The specimen was CD8+ T cells from PBMCs. The receptors were sampled from a human donor with multiple sclerosis.

The chain has TRBV5-1 and TRBJ1-1; D is unclear. This CDR3 contains 14 residues. V lost 0 bases and J 2 bases, leaving 8 bases between the germline ends. CDR1 and CDR2 (germline): SGHRS, YFSETQ. The DNA for the CDR3 is TGCGCCAGCAGCTTGGCCCATCCTAACACTGAAGCTTTCTTT. Amino acid sequence: CASSLAHPNTEAFF.

The V call is TRBV20-1, the J call TRBJ1-2, with D uncertain. This CDR3 has 14 residues. Germline V gives CDR1 DFQATT, CDR2 SNEGSKA (reference sequence). V gave up 0 bases and J gave up 8 bases, with 16 bases separating them. CDR3 DNA: TGCAGTGCTAGAGATGGGTCCCGGGCATCCGGCTACACCTTC. This sequence encodes CSARDGSRASGYTF.

Here the CDR3 reads CASSQSEGPYTEAFF. The CDR3 coding sequence is TGTGCCAGCAGCCAATCCGAGGGGCCCTACACTGAAGCTTTCTTT. The chain carries TRBV3-1 and TRBJ1-1; TRBD1 might be the D (5 bases). The V end was cut by 2 bases, the J end by 3 bases, with 13 bases between. Germline assignment: CDR1 LGHDT and CDR2 YNNKEL (reference sequence). This CDR3 is built from 15 residues.

The chain recombines TRBV28 with TRBJ2-7; no clear D. V was cut by 1 base and J by 3 bases, with 7 bases left in between. This CDR3 region has 13 residues. Germline V gives CDR1 MDHEN, CDR2 SYDVKM. The CDR3 region is CASSLSQNYEQYF. The CDR3 DNA is TGTGCCAGCAGTTTATCACAGAACTACGAGCAGTACTTC.

The chain joins TRBV3-1 to TRBJ1-4; the match to TRBD1 covers 9 bases. Germline trimming cut 2 bases from V and 12 bases from J; bases unmatched to any gene: 4. Germline loops: CDR1 LGHDT, CDR2 YNNKEL (reference sequence). There are 13 residues in the CDR3. This CDR3 is CASSQTNRGQLFF. CDR3 DNA sequence: TGTGCCAGCAGCCAAACAAACAGGGGGCAACTGTTTTTT.

CDR3 sequence (DNA): TGTGCCACAGCCTTAGCGGGCGGCAATGAGCAGTTCTTC. It translates to CATALAGGNEQFF. The rearrangement links TRBV19 to TRBJ2-1; TRBD2 agrees at 7 bases. Trimming removed 10 bases from V and 6 bases from J; junction bases left unmatched: 9. The germline V gene has CDR1 LNHDA and CDR2 SQIVND (reference sequence). There are 13 residues in the CDR3.

In this sample, this clonotype turned up once. This sequence joins TRBV19 and TRBJ1-1; tentative D call: TRBD1 (5 bases). Looked up from germline, CDR1 is LNHDA and CDR2 is SQIVND (reference sequence). The CDR3 is 13 amino acids. V was shortened by 7 bases and J by 1 base, with 10 bases between the two germline ends. CDR3 loop: CASTVGQNTEAFF. The CDR3 bases are TGTGCCAGTACCGTCGGACAGAACACTGAAGCTTTCTTT.